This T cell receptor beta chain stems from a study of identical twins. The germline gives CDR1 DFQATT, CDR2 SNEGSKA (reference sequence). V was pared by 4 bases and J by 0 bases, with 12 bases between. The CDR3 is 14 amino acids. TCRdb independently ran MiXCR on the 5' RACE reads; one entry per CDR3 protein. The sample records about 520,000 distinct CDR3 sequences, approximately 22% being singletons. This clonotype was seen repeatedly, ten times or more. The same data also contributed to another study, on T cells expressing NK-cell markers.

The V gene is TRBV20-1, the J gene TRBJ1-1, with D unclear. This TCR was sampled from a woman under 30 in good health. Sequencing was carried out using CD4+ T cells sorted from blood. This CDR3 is CSAISVLVNTEAFF. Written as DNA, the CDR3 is TGCAGTGCTATATCCGTATTAGTGAACACTGAAGCTTTCTTT.